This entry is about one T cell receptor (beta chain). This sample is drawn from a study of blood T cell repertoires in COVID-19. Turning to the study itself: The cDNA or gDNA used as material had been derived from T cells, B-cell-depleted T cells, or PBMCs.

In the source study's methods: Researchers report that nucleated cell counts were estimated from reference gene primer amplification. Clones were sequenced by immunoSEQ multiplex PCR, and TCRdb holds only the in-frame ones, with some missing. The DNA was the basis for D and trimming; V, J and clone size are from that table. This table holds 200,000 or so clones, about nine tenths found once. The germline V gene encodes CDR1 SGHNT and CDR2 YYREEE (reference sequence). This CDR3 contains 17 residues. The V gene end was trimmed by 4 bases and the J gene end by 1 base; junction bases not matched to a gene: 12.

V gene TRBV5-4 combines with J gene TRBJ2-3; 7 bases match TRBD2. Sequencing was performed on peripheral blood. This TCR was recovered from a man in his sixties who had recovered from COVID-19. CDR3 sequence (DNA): TGTGCCAGCAGCCCTTTCCTTCGGAGCGGGGGCACAGATACGCAGTATTTT. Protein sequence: CASSPFLRSGGTDTQYF.